Listed here are 8 T cell receptor beta chains from one sample, sequenced in a study of blood T cell repertoires in COVID-19. Some clones are missing from TCRdb's copy, which holds only in-frame ones; the method was immunoSEQ multiplex PCR. Of approximately 280,000 clones in the sample, roughly 89% were seen once. Sequences were obtained from peripheral blood. The receptors here all came from a man aged 50-59 years with acute or convalescent COVID-19.

This clone has only one observation. This chain connects TRBV10-3 to TRBJ1-1; TRBD1 might be the D (5 bases). Trimming removed 6 bases from V and 6 bases from J, with 14 bases in between. Germline V gives CDR1 ENHRY, CDR2 SYGVKD. CDR3 size: 13 residues. In nucleotides, the CDR3 is TGTGCCATCAGAACGGGGGGTTCTGCTGAAGCTTTCTTT. It yields the protein CAIRTGGSAEAFF.

This clone was seen more than once but under ten times. This sample includes further DNA sequences coding for the same CDR3. This CDR3 is CSARSGFEQYF. The CDR3 DNA sequence: TGCAGTGCTAGGTCGGGGTTCGAGCAGTACTTC. This sequence joins TRBV20-1 and TRBJ2-7, with D possibly matching TRBD2 (5 bases). Germline V CDR1 and CDR2: DFQATT, SNEGSKA (reference sequence). The V gene lost 3 bases and the J gene lost 6 bases, with 9 bases spanning the gap. This CDR3 is built from 11 residues.

V usage is TRBV5-1 and J usage is TRBJ2-1; D perhaps matches TRBD2 (6 bases). CDR3 length: 15 amino acids. Germline lookup yields CDR1 SGHRS and CDR2 YFSETQ. V gave up 2 bases and J gave up 8 bases, with 17 bases separating them. CDR3 residues: CASSLGIAALDEQFF. The DNA for the CDR3 is TGCGCCAGCAGCTTAGGGATAGCGGCACTGGATGAGCAGTTCTTC.

The gene calls are TRBV7-8 and TRBJ1-6; D not certain. Trimming took 0 bases from V and 10 from J, leaving 10 bases between them. From germline, CDR1 is SGHVS and CDR2 FQNEAQ. The CDR3 totals 14 residues. DNA for the CDR3: TGTGCCAGCAGCTTAGCCCGGACTCAGTCACCCCTCCACTTT. It translates to CASSLARTQSPLHF.

This chain uses TRBV28 with TRBJ1-1; possible D gene TRBD1, 6 bases. Trimming pared 7 bases from V and 3 bases from J, leaving 15 bases between. This CDR3 region has 14 residues. Germline V gene data show CDR1 as MDHEN and CDR2 as SYDVKM. The CDR3 DNA reads as TGTGCCAGCACCCGAGGGGGACCCCACACTGAAGCTTTCTTT. Its translation: CASTRGGPHTEAFF.

The chain employs TRBV7-6 and TRBJ2-2, with a possible D match to TRBD1 (5 bases). From germline, CDR1 is SGHVS and CDR2 FNYEAQ. This CDR3 is 11 amino acids long. The V end lost 0 bases, the J end lost 16 bases, and 9 bases lay between the germline ends. CDR3 region: CASSLATAWFF. CDR3 nucleotide sequence: TGTGCCAGCAGCTTAGCGACAGCTTGGTTTTTT.

V usage is TRBV2 and J usage is TRBJ2-1, with D possibly matching TRBD2 (7 bases). The CDR3 is 15 residues long. Germline values: CDR1 SNHLY, CDR2 FYNNEI. V shed 4 bases and J shed 7 bases, with 17 bases lying between them. The CDR3 DNA reads as TGTGCCAGCAGTGTGGTGGGGGGGCTCGGGAATGAGCAGTTCTTC. It translates to CASSVVGGLGNEQFF.

The rearrangement uses TRBV10-2 and TRBJ1-2; perhaps TRBD1 as D (5 bases). Trimming left V 4 bases short and J 3 bases short, with 15 bases between. The CDR3 has 15 amino acids. Per germline, CDR1 WSHSY and CDR2 SAAADI. This CDR3 is CASSAGGGGYYGYTF. CDR3 in DNA: TGCGCCAGCAGTGCTGGGGGGGGAGGGTACTATGGCTACACCTTC.